The 14 T cell receptor beta chains in this list originate from one sample, sequenced in a study of beta chain features in type 1 diabetes (dated by TCRdb to between 2017 and 2018). The research as a whole found: Type 1 diabetes patients showed a moderate but significant shortening of TCRB CDR3 length in all four CD4+ subsets.

No antigen has been assigned to these receptors. The method was the immunoSEQ multiplex PCR assay. All of the isolated RNA was reverse transcribed with the High Capacity cDNA Reverse Transcription Kit, so expressed TCRB transcripts were sequenced. Entries here come from immuneACCESS through TCRdb and include only in-frame sequences with V and J called. Some clones fail to appear in such tables; in the studies checked, an unresolved V gene covers under half of the shortfall, and the cause of the remainder is unknown. The sample table contains a few hundred thousand clones; only one count was recorded for approximately 11% of them. Clones ranked in the top ten supply about 0.018% of the sample. The sequenced material came from naive CD4+ T cells from blood. Explained via the paper, the cell subset or site label denotes: true naive CD4+ T cells. These receptors came from a man under 40 with type 1 diabetes.

V usage is TRBV7-3 and J usage is TRBJ1-4; D is undetermined. The CDR3 has 15 amino acids. Germline CDR1 is SGHTA and CDR2 is FQGTGA. V lost 1 base, J lost 10 bases, and 16 bases lay in between. CDR3 protein: CASSLRAVRHPKLFF. In DNA, the CDR3 is TGTGCCAGCAGCTTAAGGGCCGTGCGTCATCCAAAACTGTTTTTT. Full variable domain (rest looked up from reference TRBV7-3 and TRBJ1-4): GAGVSQTPSNKVTEKGKYVELRCDPISGHTALYWYRQSLGQGPEFLIYFQGTGAADDSGLPNDRFFAVRPEGSVSTLKIQRTERGDSAVYLCASSLRAVRHPKLFFGSGTQLSVL.

This clone was detected once. The chain joins TRBV7-2 to TRBJ2-1, with 8 positions matching TRBD2. V lost 5 bases to trimming and J lost 2 bases; unmatched junction nucleotides: 8. The CDR3 extends over 16 amino acids. From germline, CDR1 is SGHTA and CDR2 FQGNSA. This CDR3 is CASSAVAGSTYNEQFF. The CDR3 DNA reads TGTGCCAGCAGCGCCGTAGCGGGGAGCACCTACAATGAGCAGTTCTTC.

In its sample, this clone was seen a few times. The V and J genes are TRBV27 and TRBJ2-7; 9 nucleotides align to TRBD1. With V trimmed by 7 bases and J by 5 bases, 6 bases remained unmatched. Per the germline V gene, CDR1 is MNHEY and CDR2 is SMNVEV (reference sequence). The CDR3 has 13 residues. CDR3 bases: TGTGCCAGCAAGGGACAGGGTAGCCACGAGCAGTACTTC. Translating it yields CASKGQGSHEQYF.

This rearrangement joins TRBV18 to TRBJ2-1; maybe TRBD1 (5 bases). CDR1 is KGHSH and CDR2 is LQKENI in the germline V gene. V lost 4 bases, J lost 8 bases, and 15 bases lay in between. This CDR3 contains 14 residues. This chain's CDR3 is CASSQSRGFYEQFF. The DNA for the CDR3 is TGTGCCAGCTCACAGTCTAGGGGCTTCTATGAGCAGTTCTTC.

This clone was counted only a few times. The chain's CDR3 is CAISESGQGGDEQYF. The CDR3 DNA sequence: TGTGCCATCAGTGAATCTGGACAGGGAGGGGACGAGCAGTACTTC. This sequence joins TRBV10-3 and TRBJ2-7, with D perhaps matching TRBD1 (8 bases). Germline CDR1 ENHRY, CDR2 SYGVKD. The CDR3 is 15 residues long. V lost 3 bases and J lost 5, with 17 bases in between.

The chain employs TRBV19 and TRBJ2-3, with 7 bases matching TRBD2. CDR3 length: 15 residues. J was trimmed by 4 bases and V by 3 bases; bases with no gene match: 7. Germline CDR1 is LNHDA and CDR2 is SQIVND (reference sequence). Written as DNA, the CDR3 is TGTGCCAGTAGTATCCAAGGACTAGTATCAGATACGCAGTATTTT. It specifies CASSIQGLVSDTQYF.

The chain combines TRBV7-9 with TRBJ1-1; TRBD1 aligns across 10 bases. From germline, CDR1 is SEHNR and CDR2 FQNEAQ (reference sequence). This CDR3 has 16 amino acids. Trimming took 4 bases from V and 1 from J; bases not matched to a gene: 6. The CDR3 reads CASSSWDRGANTEAFF. Here the CDR3 DNA reads TGTGCCAGCAGCTCCTGGGACAGGGGTGCGAACACTGAAGCTTTCTTT.

This clone has only a few counts. This rearrangement joins TRBV7-9 to TRBJ1-2; no reliable D call. The CDR3 length is 13 residues. The germline gives CDR1 SEHNR, CDR2 FQNEAQ (reference sequence). V lost 3 bases and J lost 6, with 11 bases in between. CDR3 in DNA: TGTGCCAGCAGCTTCGACACAGCCCATGGCTACACCTTC. Protein product: CASSFDTAHGYTF. The full variable domain, in which reference TRBV7-9 and TRBJ1-2 provide the parts outside the CDR3, is DTGVSQNPRHKITKRGQNVTFRCDPISEHNRLYWYRQTLGQGPEFLTYFQNEAQLEKSRLLSDRFSAERPKGSFSTLEIQRTEQGDSAMYLCASSFDTAHGYTFGSGTRLTVV.

This clone came up a few times. The chain employs TRBV7-3 and TRBJ1-1; TRBD1 might be the D (6 bases). Germline assignment: CDR1 SGHTA and CDR2 FQGTGA. The CDR3 is made up of 14 amino acids. The V end lost 5 bases, the J end lost 5 bases, and 15 bases lay between the germline ends. CDR3 DNA: TGTGCCAGCAGCGTACAGGGTATCGGGACTGAAGCTTTCTTT. It translates to CASSVQGIGTEAFF. The entire variable domain, with the rest obtained from reference TRBV7-3 and TRBJ1-1, is as follows: GAGVSQTPSNKVTEKGKYVELRCDPISGHTALYWYRQSLGQGPEFLIYFQGTGAADDSGLPNDRFFAVRPEGSVSTLKIQRTERGDSAVYLCASSVQGIGTEAFFGQGTRLTVV.

The chain recombines TRBV28 with TRBJ1-5; D is uncertain. The V end was cut by 8 bases, the J end by 2 bases, with 10 bases between. Germline lookup yields CDR1 MDHEN and CDR2 SYDVKM. The CDR3 runs to 13 residues. CDR3 in amino acids: CASVAGGNQPQHF. CDR3 DNA: TGTGCCAGCGTCGCGGGAGGCAATCAGCCCCAGCATTTT.

The chain has TRBV11-3 and TRBJ2-5; weak D call: TRBD1 (6 bases). Trimming removed 8 bases from V and 1 base from J, with 14 bases in between. Germline-derived CDR1 and CDR2 are SGHNT and YENEEA. The CDR3 spans 14 residues. The CDR3 reads CASGPGQIQETQYF. CDR3 bases: TGTGCCAGCGGACCTGGACAGATCCAAGAGACCCAGTACTTC.

The CDR3 bases are TGCAGCGTTGATGCTTACAGGGGAGAGGCTGAAGCTTTCTTT. Amino acid sequence: CSVDAYRGEAEAFF. This chain uses TRBV29-1 with TRBJ1-1; 7 nucleotides align to TRBD1. V gave up 3 bases and J gave up 6 bases; unmatched junction bases: 10. The germline CDR1 and CDR2 sequences are SQVTM and ANQGSEA. CDR3 length equals 14 residues. Drawing the rest from reference TRBV29-1 and TRBJ1-1, the complete variable domain is SAVISQKPSRDICQRGTSLTIQCQVDSQVTMMFWYRQQPGQSLTLIATANQGSEATYESGFVIDKFPISRPNLTFSTLTVSNMSPEDSSIYLCSVDAYRGEAEAFFGQGTRLTVV.

This clone was recorded a few times. The CDR3 DNA sequence: TGTGCCAGCAGCCCCTCCAGGGGCAATCAGCCCCAGCATTTT. Its protein is CASSPSRGNQPQHF. The rearrangement joins TRBV16 to TRBJ1-5; the D gene is possibly TRBD1 (5 bases). The germline gives CDR1 KGHSY, CDR2 FQNENV. The CDR3 is 14 residues long. Trimming removed 4 bases at V and 2 bases at J, with 9 bases between.

This chain uses TRBV4-2 with TRBJ2-7; TRBD1 is a possible D gene (6 bases). Germline V gene lookup returns CDR1 LGHNA and CDR2 YNFKEQ. The CDR3 consists of 15 residues. Trimming stripped 1 base from V and 0 bases from J, with 10 bases between. This chain's CDR3 is CASSQGQASSYEQYF. The CDR3 bases are TGTGCCAGCAGCCAAGGACAGGCCAGCTCCTACGAGCAGTACTTC.